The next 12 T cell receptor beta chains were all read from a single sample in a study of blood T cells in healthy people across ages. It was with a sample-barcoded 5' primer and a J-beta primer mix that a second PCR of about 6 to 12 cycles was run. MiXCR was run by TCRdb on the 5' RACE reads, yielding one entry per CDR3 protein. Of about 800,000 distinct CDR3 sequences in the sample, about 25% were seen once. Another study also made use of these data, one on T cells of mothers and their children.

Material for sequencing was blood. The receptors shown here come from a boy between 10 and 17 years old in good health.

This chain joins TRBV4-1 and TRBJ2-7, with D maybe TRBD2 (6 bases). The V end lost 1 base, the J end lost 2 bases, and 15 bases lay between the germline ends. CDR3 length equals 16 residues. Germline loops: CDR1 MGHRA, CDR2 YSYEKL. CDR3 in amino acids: CASSQGSGYRTYEQYF. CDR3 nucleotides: TGCGCCAGCAGCCAAGGTAGCGGTTATCGGACCTACGAGCAGTACTTC.

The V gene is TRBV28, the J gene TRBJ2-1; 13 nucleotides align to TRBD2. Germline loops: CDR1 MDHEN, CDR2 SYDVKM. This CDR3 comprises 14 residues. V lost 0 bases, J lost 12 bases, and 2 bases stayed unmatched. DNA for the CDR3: TGTGCCAGCAGTTTATGGGGGACTAGCGGGACGCAGTTCTTC. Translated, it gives CASSLWGTSGTQFF.

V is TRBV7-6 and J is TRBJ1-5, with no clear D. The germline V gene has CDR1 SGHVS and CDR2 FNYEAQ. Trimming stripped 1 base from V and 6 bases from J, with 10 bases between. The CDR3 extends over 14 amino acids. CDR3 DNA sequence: TGTGCCAGCAGCTTAGATCCAGGAAGTCAGCCCCAGCATTTT. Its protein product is CASSLDPGSQPQHF. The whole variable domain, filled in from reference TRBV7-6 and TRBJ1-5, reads GAGVSQSPRYKVTKRGQDVALRCDPISGHVSLYWYRQALGQGPEFLTYFNYEAQQDKSGLPNDRFSAERPEGSISTLTIQRTEQRDSAMYRCASSLDPGSQPQHFGDGTRLSIL.

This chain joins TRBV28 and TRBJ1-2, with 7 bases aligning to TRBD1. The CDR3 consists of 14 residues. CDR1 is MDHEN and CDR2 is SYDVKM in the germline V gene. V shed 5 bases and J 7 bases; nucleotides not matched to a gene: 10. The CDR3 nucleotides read TGTGCCAGCAGTCGGACGACAGGGACAAGTGGCTACACCTTC. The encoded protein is CASSRTTGTSGYTF.

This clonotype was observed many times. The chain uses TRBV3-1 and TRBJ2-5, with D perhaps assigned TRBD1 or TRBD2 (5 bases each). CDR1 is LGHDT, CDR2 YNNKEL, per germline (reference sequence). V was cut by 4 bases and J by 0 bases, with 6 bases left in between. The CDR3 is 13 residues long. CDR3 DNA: TGTGCCAGCAGCCCGGGACACCAAGAGACCCAGTACTTC. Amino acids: CASSPGHQETQYF.

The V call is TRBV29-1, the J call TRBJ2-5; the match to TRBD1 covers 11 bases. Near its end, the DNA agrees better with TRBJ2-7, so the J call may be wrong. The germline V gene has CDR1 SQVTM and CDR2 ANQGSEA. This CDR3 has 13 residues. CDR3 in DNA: TGCAGCGCCGGACAGGGGGCTAACTACGAGCAGTACTTC. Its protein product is CSAGQGANYEQYF.

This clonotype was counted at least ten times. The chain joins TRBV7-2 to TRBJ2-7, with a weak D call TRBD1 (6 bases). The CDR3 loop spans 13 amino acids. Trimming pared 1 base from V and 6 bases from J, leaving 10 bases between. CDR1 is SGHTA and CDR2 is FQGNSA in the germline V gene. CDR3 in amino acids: CASSLDRVGEQYF. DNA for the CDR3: TGTGCCAGCAGCTTAGACAGGGTTGGCGAGCAGTACTTC.

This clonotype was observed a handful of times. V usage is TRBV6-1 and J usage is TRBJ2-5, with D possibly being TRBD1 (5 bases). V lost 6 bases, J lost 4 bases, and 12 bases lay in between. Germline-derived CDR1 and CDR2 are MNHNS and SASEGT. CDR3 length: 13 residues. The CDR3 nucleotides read TGTGCCAGCAGAGTACAAGGGGTAGAGACCCAGTACTTC. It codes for CASRVQGVETQYF.

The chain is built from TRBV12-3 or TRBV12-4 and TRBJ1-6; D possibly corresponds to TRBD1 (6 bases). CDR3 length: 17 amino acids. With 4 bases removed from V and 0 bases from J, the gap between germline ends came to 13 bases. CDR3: CASSYGGQSSYNSPLHF. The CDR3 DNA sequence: TGTGCCAGCAGTTATGGGGGGCAGAGCTCCTATAATTCACCCCTCCACTTT.

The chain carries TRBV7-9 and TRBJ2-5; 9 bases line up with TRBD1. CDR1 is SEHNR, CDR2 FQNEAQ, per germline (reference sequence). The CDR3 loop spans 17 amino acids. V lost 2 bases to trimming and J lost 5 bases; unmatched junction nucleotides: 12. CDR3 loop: CASSLYGTGSSGETQYF. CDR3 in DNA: TGTGCCAGCAGCTTATACGGGACAGGGAGCTCTGGGGAGACCCAGTACTTC.

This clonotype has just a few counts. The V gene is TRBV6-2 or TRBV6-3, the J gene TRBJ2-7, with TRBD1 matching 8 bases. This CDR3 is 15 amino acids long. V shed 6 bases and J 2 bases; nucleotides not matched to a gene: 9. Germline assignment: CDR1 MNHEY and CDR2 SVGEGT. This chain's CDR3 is CASSHLDRATYEQYF. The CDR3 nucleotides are TGTGCCAGCAGCCACCTGGACAGGGCAACCTACGAGCAGTACTTC.

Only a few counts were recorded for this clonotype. The CDR3 DNA sequence: TGCGCCAGCAGCCAAGTCTTTAGGGGGCTCGGCACTGAAGCTTTCTTT. Translating it yields CASSQVFRGLGTEAFF. V and J are TRBV4-3 and TRBJ1-1; TRBD1 matches at 7 bases. V shed 1 base and J 4 bases; nucleotides not matched to a gene: 9. This CDR3 is built from 16 residues. Germline values: CDR1 LGHNA, CDR2 YSLEER.